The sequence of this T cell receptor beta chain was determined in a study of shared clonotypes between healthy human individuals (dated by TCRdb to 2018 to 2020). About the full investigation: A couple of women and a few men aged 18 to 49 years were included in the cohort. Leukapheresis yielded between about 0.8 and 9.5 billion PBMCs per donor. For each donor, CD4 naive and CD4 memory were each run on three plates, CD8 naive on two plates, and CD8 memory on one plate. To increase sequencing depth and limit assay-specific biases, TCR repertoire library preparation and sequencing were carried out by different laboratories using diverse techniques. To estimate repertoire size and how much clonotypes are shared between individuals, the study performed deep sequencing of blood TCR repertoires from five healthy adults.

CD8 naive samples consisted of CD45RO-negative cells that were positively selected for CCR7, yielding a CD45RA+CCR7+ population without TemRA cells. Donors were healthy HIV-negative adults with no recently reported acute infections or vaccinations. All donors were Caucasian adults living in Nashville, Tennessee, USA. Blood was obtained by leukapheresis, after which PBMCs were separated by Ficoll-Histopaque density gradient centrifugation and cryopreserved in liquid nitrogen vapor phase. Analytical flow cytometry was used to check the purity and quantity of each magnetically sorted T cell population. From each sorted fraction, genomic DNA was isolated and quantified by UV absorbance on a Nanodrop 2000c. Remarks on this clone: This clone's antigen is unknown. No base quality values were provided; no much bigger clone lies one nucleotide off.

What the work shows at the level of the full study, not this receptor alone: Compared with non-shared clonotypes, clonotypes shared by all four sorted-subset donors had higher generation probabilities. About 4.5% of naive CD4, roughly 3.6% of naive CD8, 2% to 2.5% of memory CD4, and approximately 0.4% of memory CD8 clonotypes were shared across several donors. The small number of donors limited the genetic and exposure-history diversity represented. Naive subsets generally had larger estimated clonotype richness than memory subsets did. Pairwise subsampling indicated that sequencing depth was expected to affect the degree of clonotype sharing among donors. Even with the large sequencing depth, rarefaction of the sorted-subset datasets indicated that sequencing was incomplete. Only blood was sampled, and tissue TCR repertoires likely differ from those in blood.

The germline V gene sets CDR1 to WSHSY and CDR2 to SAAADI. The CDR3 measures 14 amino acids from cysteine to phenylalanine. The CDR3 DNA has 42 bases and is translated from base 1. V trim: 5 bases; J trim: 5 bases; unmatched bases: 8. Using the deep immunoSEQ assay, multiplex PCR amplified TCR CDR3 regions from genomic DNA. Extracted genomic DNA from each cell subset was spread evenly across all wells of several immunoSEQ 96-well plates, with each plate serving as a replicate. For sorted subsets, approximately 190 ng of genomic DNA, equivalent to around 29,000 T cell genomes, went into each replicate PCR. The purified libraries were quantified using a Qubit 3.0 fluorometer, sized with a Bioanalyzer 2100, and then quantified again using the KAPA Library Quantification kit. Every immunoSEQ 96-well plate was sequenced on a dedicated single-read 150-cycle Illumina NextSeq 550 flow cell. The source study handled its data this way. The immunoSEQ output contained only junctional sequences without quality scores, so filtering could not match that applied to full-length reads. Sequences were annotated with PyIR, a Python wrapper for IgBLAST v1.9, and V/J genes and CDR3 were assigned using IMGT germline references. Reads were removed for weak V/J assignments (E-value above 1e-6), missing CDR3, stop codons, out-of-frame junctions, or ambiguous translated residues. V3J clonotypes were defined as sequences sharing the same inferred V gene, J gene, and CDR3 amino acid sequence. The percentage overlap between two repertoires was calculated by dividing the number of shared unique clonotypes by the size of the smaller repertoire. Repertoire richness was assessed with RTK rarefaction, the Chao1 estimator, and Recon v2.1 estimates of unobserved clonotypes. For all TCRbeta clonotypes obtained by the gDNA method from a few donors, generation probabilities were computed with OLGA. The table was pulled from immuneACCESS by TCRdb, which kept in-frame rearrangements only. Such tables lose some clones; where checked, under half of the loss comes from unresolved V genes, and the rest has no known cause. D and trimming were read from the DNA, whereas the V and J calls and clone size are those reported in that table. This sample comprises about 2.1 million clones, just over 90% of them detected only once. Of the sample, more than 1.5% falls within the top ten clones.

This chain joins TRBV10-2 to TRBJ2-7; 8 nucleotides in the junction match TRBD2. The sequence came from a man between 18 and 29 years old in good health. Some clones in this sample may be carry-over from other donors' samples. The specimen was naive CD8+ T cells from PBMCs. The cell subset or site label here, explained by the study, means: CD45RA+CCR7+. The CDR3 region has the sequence CASSIGGAGNEQYF. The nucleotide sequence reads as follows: TGCGCCAGCAGTATCGGGGGGGCGGGAAACGAGCAGTACTTC.